This T cell receptor (beta chain) is from a study of technical replicates of blood from a handful of donors. Germline assignment: CDR1 SGHAT and CDR2 FQNNGV. The CDR3 length is 16 residues. Losses at the gene ends were 3 bases for V and 5 bases for J; bases not matched to a gene: 8. This clone was seen only once. The table came from immunoSEQ multiplex PCR; TCRdb's copy has only in-frame clones and leaves some out. The table lists tens of thousands of clones, over 90% of them singletons. The chain joins TRBV11-2 to TRBJ2-3, with 10 bases identical to TRBD2. The sequence was collected from a human donor in good health. Some clones in this sample may be carry-over from other donors' samples. Specimen: PBMCs. The DNA of the CDR3 is TGTGCCAGCAGCTTCACGAGCGGGGGGGCTCGAGATACGCAGTATTTT. This encodes CASSFTSGGARDTQYF.